This T cell receptor beta chain was retrieved from a study of regulatory T cells in long-lasting Graves disease. CDR3 size: 12 residues. Germline loops: CDR1 SGHTA, CDR2 FQGNSA. Time point meaning: persistent/refractory GD, antithyroid drugs over 5 years with positive TRAb. After RNA was extracted from PBMCs, the TCR library was made from it. Many counts were recorded for this clonotype. Its ends do not fully match the called genes, so a read error is possible. Investigators prepared the TCR beta libraries by applying iRepertoire HTBI primers and Arm-PCR of CDR3 regions. MiXCR was run by TCRdb on the multiplex PCR reads, yielding one entry per CDR3 protein. The table lists around 450,000 distinct CDR3 sequences, roughly 21% of them singletons.

This clonotype originated in a female donor with Graves disease. Sequencing used peripheral blood mononuclear cells (PBMCs), obtained when the disease was refractory, from a patient treated with antithyroid drugs. The chain is built from TRBV7-2 and TRBJ1-2; D perhaps matches TRBD1 (6 bases). In DNA form, the CDR3 reads TGTGCCAGCAGCTTAGATTGGGACACCTCGTCCTTC. Protein sequence: CASSLDWDTSSF.